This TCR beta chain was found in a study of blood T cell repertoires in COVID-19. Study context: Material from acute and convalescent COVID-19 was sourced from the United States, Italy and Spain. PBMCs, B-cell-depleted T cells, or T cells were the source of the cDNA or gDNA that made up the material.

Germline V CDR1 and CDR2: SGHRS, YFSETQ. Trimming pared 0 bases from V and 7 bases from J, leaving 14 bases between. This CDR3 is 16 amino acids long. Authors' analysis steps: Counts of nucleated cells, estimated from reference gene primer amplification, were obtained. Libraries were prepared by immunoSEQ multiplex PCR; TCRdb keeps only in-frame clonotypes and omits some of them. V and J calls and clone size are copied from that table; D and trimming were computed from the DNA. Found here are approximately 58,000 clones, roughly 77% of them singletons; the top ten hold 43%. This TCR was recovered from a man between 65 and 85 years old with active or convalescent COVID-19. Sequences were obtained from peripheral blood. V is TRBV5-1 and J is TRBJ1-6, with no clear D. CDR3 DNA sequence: TGCGCCAGCAGCTTGGGAGGCGATCGCGCAAATTCACCCCTCCACTTT. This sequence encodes CASSLGGDRANSPLHF.